The 4 T cell receptor beta chains below were found in one sample sequenced in a study of blood T cell repertoires in COVID-19. TCRdb's table, derived via immunoSEQ multiplex PCR, lists solely in-frame clones and lacks some. The sample lists approximately 180,000 clones; 82% were seen once. Sequenced: peripheral blood. The origin of the receptors is a woman in her 70s with acute or convalescent COVID-19.

This chain connects TRBV5-1 to TRBJ2-3; 8 positions match TRBD2. The CDR3 is 14 residues long. Germline V CDR1 and CDR2: SGHRS, YFSETQ. The CDR3 here is CASLSAGGSDTQYF. For the CDR3, the DNA is TGCGCTTCGCTATCCGCGGGAGGATCAGATACGCAGTATTTT.

V and J are TRBV4-3 and TRBJ2-3, with unresolved D. This CDR3 region has 13 residues. Deletions cut 0 bases from V and 5 bases from J, with 6 bases between. Germline CDR1 and CDR2: LGHNA and YSLEER. The CDR3 sequence is CASSQEVGDTQYF. The CDR3 DNA is TGCGCCAGCAGCCAAGAGGTCGGAGATACGCAGTATTTT.

V usage is TRBV28 and J usage is TRBJ1-1, with 10 bases lining up with TRBD1. This CDR3 is 15 amino acids long. V trimming: 4 bases; J trimming: 10 bases; junction bases outside the gene matches: 12. CDR1 MDHEN and CDR2 SYDVKM come from the germline V gene. In DNA, the CDR3 is TGTGCCAGCAGTTCCCCGGGGGGGACAGGGGACTCAGCTTTCTTT. Its translation: CASSSPGGTGDSAFF.

The chain uses TRBV3-1 (or the pseudogene TRBV3-2) and TRBJ1-1; D not certain. CDR3 length equals 14 residues. V gave up 7 bases and J gave up 1 base, with 13 bases separating them. CDR1 is LGHDT, CDR2 YNNKEL, per germline (reference sequence). The DNA for the CDR3 is TGTGCCAGCACCTTGTCCGAGGCGAACACTGAAGCTTTCTTT. Encoded protein: CASTLSEANTEAFF.